The 27 T cell receptor beta chains below were found in one sample sequenced in a study of memory CD4+ T cells and cytomegalovirus serostatus (dated by TCRdb to about 2019). A FACSAria II was used to sort memory CD4+ T cells, defined as single viable CD3+CD4+CD8-CD45RO+ cells. Receptor amplification or capture employed the immunoSEQ multiplex PCR assay. TCRdb limited this immuneACCESS table to in-frame rearrangements with V and J called. A share of clones is missing; checked studies link under half to unresolved V genes, and the rest is unexplained. Recorded for this sample are around 54,000 clones; 70% to 80% of them occurred a single time. The ten largest clones add up to about 2.4% of the sample. Input material: memory CD4+ T cells from blood. All receptors derive from an adult in good health and CMV-seropositive.

In this sample, this clone turned up a few times. The chain has TRBV28 and TRBJ1-2; D is unresolved. The length of the CDR3 is 10 residues. Trimming shortened V by 8 bases and J by 6 bases, and 7 bases separated the two germline ends. Per the germline V gene, CDR1 is MDHEN and CDR2 is SYDVKM. The CDR3 region is CASARDGYTF. The CDR3 DNA sequence: TGTGCCAGCGCACGGGATGGCTACACCTTC.

The chain couples TRBV7-9 to TRBJ2-5; D remains unclear. The V end was cut by 5 bases, the J end by 3 bases, with 1 base between. CDR1 is SEHNR, CDR2 FQNEAQ, per germline (reference sequence). CDR3 length equals 10 residues. CDR3 sequence (DNA): TGTGCCAGCAGCAAAGAGACCCAGTACTTC. Protein product: CASSKETQYF.

This clone was observed a single time. This chain joins TRBV28 and TRBJ1-4, with a tentative D call TRBD1 (5 bases). The CDR3 contains 14 residues. Germline CDR1 is MDHEN and CDR2 is SYDVKM. Trimming stripped 6 bases from V and 8 bases from J, with 16 bases between. The CDR3 nucleotides read TGTGCCAGCAGGTGGGGGGACCAAAGGGAAAAACTGTTTTTT. Protein sequence: CASRWGDQREKLFF.

V usage is TRBV6-1 and J usage is TRBJ1-2; D unclear. The CDR3 is 13 amino acids. The germline gives CDR1 MNHNS, CDR2 SASEGT. V lost 7 bases to trimming and J lost 2 bases, with 11 bases between them. In DNA form, the CDR3 reads TGTGCCAGCACCTCGAGACGCAACTATGGCTACACCTTC. Encoded protein: CASTSRRNYGYTF.

This clone was seen repeatedly, ten times or more. The chain employs TRBV4-1 and TRBJ1-1, with D hard to call. Looked up from germline, CDR1 is MGHRA and CDR2 is YSYEKL. The V and J ends lost 9 bases and 3 bases respectively, with 17 bases between them. The CDR3 totals 14 residues. DNA of the CDR3: TGCGCCAGTAGAAACCGGGCCTCTGACACTGAAGCTTTCTTT. Its protein is CASRNRASDTEAFF.

J is TRBJ1-4 and V is TRBV19, with no clear D. The CDR3 sequence is 14 residues long. The germline gives CDR1 LNHDA, CDR2 SQIVND (reference sequence). V lost 9 bases and J 1 base, leaving 12 bases between the germline ends. CDR3 loop: CASAPTLTNEKLFF. DNA of the CDR3: TGTGCCAGCGCCCCAACACTAACTAATGAAAAACTGTTTTTT.

The rearrangement joins TRBV7-9 to TRBJ1-2; unclear D gene. Deletions cut 7 bases from V and 1 base from J, with 10 bases between. The CDR3 extends over 13 amino acids. CDR1 and CDR2 (germline): SEHNR, FQNEAQ (reference sequence). CDR3: CASKAGSNYGYTF. The DNA of the CDR3 is TGTGCCAGCAAAGCAGGAAGTAACTATGGCTACACCTTC.

The CDR3 bases are TGCAGCGTTGCGGTTGGGATAGCGGGAGATACGCAGTATTTT. Residues: CSVAVGIAGDTQYF. The chain employs TRBV29-1 and TRBJ2-3, with 7 bases lining up with TRBD2. With V trimmed by 4 bases and J by 5 bases, 9 bases remained unmatched. The germline gives CDR1 SQVTM, CDR2 ANQGSEA. The CDR3 covers 14 residues.

This chain connects TRBV19 to TRBJ1-5, with TRBD1 matching 9 bases. The CDR3 extends over 15 amino acids. V trimming: 5 bases; J trimming: 4 bases; junction bases outside the gene matches: 6. Germline V gene lookup returns CDR1 LNHDA and CDR2 SQIVND (reference sequence). This CDR3 is CASSRETGGNQPQHF. CDR3 coding DNA: TGTGCCAGTAGTCGGGAGACAGGGGGTAATCAGCCCCAGCATTTT.

The rearrangement uses TRBV4-2 and TRBJ1-4; maybe TRBD1 (5 bases). The CDR3 spans 16 residues. Trimming took 3 bases from V and 5 from J, leaving 16 bases between them. From germline, CDR1 is LGHNA and CDR2 YNFKEQ. The CDR3 protein is CASSQDPGNRNEKLFF. In DNA form, the CDR3 reads TGTGCCAGCAGCCAGGATCCAGGGAATAGGAATGAAAAACTGTTTTTT.

As DNA, the CDR3 is TGTGCCAGCACCCAGGACGGGGTTCAGCCCCAGCATTTT. Translating it yields CASTQDGVQPQHF. The chain uses TRBV6-1 and TRBJ1-5; D remains unclear. The germline CDR1 and CDR2 sequences are MNHNS and SASEGT. CDR3 length equals 13 residues. Deletions cut 7 bases from V and 6 bases from J, with 13 bases between.

The chain is built from TRBV7-9 and TRBJ2-5; a possible D gene is TRBD1 (6 bases). With 5 bases removed from V and 2 bases from J, the gap between germline ends came to 6 bases. This CDR3 comprises 12 residues. Per germline, CDR1 SEHNR and CDR2 FQNEAQ (reference sequence). The CDR3 reads CASSRGQETQYF. DNA of the CDR3: TGTGCCAGCAGCAGGGGGCAAGAGACCCAGTACTTC.

This clone was counted between two and nine times. The chain joins TRBV28 to TRBJ1-1; a weak D match, TRBD1 (5 bases). From germline, CDR1 is MDHEN and CDR2 SYDVKM. This CDR3 has 14 residues. Trimming pared 6 bases from V and 0 bases from J, leaving 11 bases between. CDR3 loop: CASRTPGLNTEAFF. DNA of the CDR3: TGTGCCAGCAGAACACCGGGGCTGAACACTGAAGCTTTCTTT.

The V gene is TRBV7-2, the J gene TRBJ2-5, with a weak D call TRBD2 (6 bases). V was trimmed by 5 bases and J by 1 base, leaving 14 bases between them. Germline values: CDR1 SGHTA, CDR2 FQGNSA. The CDR3 has 15 residues. CDR3 protein: CASSPRGSGQETQYF. The CDR3 nucleotides read TGTGCCAGCAGCCCCCGGGGTAGCGGCCAAGAGACCCAGTACTTC.

The CDR3 DNA reads TGTGCCAGCAGCTTAAATGTTGGACCCACCGGGGAGCTGTTTTTT. The encoded protein is CASSLNVGPTGELFF. The V gene is TRBV11-3, the J gene TRBJ2-2; D remains ambiguous. This CDR3 has 15 residues. V dropped 2 bases and J dropped 4 bases, with 11 bases sitting between them. CDR1 and CDR2 from the germline V gene are SGHNT and YENEEA. Full variable domain (rest looked up from reference TRBV11-3 and TRBJ2-2): EAGVVQSPRYKIIEKKQPVAFWCNPISGHNTLYWYLQNLGQGPELLIRYENEEAVDDSQLPKDRFSAERLKGVDSTLKIQPAELGDSAVYLCASSLNVGPTGELFFGEGSRLTVL.

The genes are TRBV5-6 and TRBJ2-7; D remains unclear. V was pared by 4 bases and J by 6 bases, with 17 bases between. There are 14 residues in the CDR3. Per the germline V gene, CDR1 is SGHDT and CDR2 is YYEEEE. CDR3 nucleotides: TGTGCCAGCAGCCCCGGACCTGGAACTCCCGAGCAGTACTTC. Protein: CASSPGPGTPEQYF.

V is TRBV30 and J is TRBJ1-1; D remains unclear. Germline CDR1 GTSNPN, CDR2 SVGIG (reference sequence). V dropped 4 bases and J dropped 0 bases, with 9 bases sitting between them. This CDR3 has 13 amino acids. CDR3 DNA: TGTGCCTGGACCCCCGGCATGAACACTGAAGCTTTCTTT. It yields the protein CAWTPGMNTEAFF.

The chain links TRBV10-2 to TRBJ2-7; 9 nucleotides agree with TRBD1. The CDR3 contains 15 residues. The V gene's germline CDR1 is WSHSY and CDR2 SAAADI. The V segment lost 6 bases and the J segment 0 bases; nucleotides outside the gene matches: 6. The chain's CDR3 is CASRVQGASSYEQYF. DNA of the CDR3: TGCGCCAGCAGGGTACAGGGGGCGTCCTCCTACGAGCAGTACTTC.

The chain employs TRBV28 and TRBJ1-1, with TRBD1 matching 7 bases. V was clipped by 7 bases and J by 4 bases; unmatched bases: 3. The germline V gene has CDR1 MDHEN and CDR2 SYDVKM. The CDR3 is made up of 12 amino acids. The CDR3 sequence is CASIGGGTEAFF. The CDR3 region has the DNA TGTGCCAGCATAGGGGGCGGCACTGAAGCTTTCTTT.

The chain is built from TRBV2 and TRBJ2-5; 10 positions agree with TRBD2. The ends lost 4 bases at V and 2 bases at J; junction bases unmatched: 4. Germline values: CDR1 SNHLY, CDR2 FYNNEI. The CDR3 is 15 amino acids. CDR3 residues: CASSARTSGQETQYF. The CDR3 DNA follows: TGTGCCAGCAGTGCCCGGACTAGCGGACAAGAGACCCAGTACTTC.

Here the CDR3 reads CASSRGAGAYEQYV. The DNA for the CDR3 is TGTGCCAGCAGCCGCGGTGCCGGGGCATACGAGCAGTACGTC. The chain combines TRBV7-8 with TRBJ2-7, with D possibly called TRBD1 or TRBD2 (5 bases each). V was cut by 5 bases and J by 4 bases, with 15 bases left in between. Germline V gene lookup returns CDR1 SGHVS and CDR2 FQNEAQ. The CDR3 contains 14 residues.

This clone was seen once. The chain employs TRBV10-3 and TRBJ1-1; a possible D gene is TRBD1 (5 bases). CDR3 length: 14 amino acids. Germline-derived CDR1 and CDR2 are ENHRY and SYGVKD. V lost 6 bases and J lost 4, with 15 bases in between. In nucleotides, the CDR3 is TGTGCCATCAGAGAGCAGGGTGGTAGCACTGAAGCTTTCTTT. It is translated as CAIREQGGSTEAFF.

This chain uses TRBV5-5 with TRBJ1-2; 9 positions agree with TRBD1. This CDR3 has 15 amino acids. Germline CDR1 SGHKS, CDR2 YYEKEE (reference sequence). V lost 2 bases and J lost 3; bases outside the gene matches: 5. CDR3 in amino acids: CASSLQGAGDYGYTF. The CDR3 DNA sequence: TGTGCCAGCAGCTTACAGGGGGCGGGTGACTATGGCTACACCTTC.

This clone appeared once. This chain uses TRBV25-1 with TRBJ2-7; no clear D gene. CDR1 is MGHDK, CDR2 SYGVNS, per germline. V shed 3 bases and J shed 10 bases, with 10 bases lying between them. This CDR3 has 11 residues. The CDR3 sequence: CASSDGKLQYV. CDR3 coding DNA: TGTGCCAGCAGTGATGGGAAACTCCAGTACGTC.

The J gene is TRBJ2-5, the V gene TRBV5-1; no reliable D call. The ends were cut back, 4 bases at V and 3 bases at J, with 10 bases in the middle. The CDR3 length is 13 residues. Germline CDR1 reads SGHRS; CDR2 reads YFSETQ. The CDR3 protein is CASSRDGEETQYF. The CDR3, as DNA: TGCGCCAGCAGCCGCGACGGAGAAGAGACCCAGTACTTC.

The rearrangement uses TRBV28 and TRBJ2-5, with 8 bases lining up with TRBD1. Germline lookup yields CDR1 MDHEN and CDR2 SYDVKM. This CDR3 comprises 13 residues. The V segment lost 6 bases and the J segment 5 bases; nucleotides outside the gene matches: 5. Written as DNA, the CDR3 is TGTGCCAGCAGCCAGACAGGGGCCGAGACCCAGTACTTC. Its protein product is CASSQTGAETQYF.

The count of this clone is one. The gene calls are TRBV5-8 and TRBJ1-2, with D possibly TRBD1 on 5 matching bases. Trimming removed 2 bases at V and 2 bases at J, with 16 bases between. Germline values: CDR1 SGHTS, CDR2 YDEGEE. There are 16 residues in the CDR3. CDR3 DNA sequence: TGTGCCAGCAGCTTATTTCTGGGGACCAGGAACTATGGCTACACCTTC. Residues: CASSLFLGTRNYGYTF. The complete variable domain, with remaining parts taken from reference TRBV5-8 and TRBJ1-2, reads EAGVTQSPTHLIKTRGQQATLRCSPISGHTSVYWYQQALGLGLQFLLWYDEGEERNRGNFPPRFSGRQFPNYSSELNVNALELEDSALYLCASSLFLGTRNYGYTFGSGTRLTVV.